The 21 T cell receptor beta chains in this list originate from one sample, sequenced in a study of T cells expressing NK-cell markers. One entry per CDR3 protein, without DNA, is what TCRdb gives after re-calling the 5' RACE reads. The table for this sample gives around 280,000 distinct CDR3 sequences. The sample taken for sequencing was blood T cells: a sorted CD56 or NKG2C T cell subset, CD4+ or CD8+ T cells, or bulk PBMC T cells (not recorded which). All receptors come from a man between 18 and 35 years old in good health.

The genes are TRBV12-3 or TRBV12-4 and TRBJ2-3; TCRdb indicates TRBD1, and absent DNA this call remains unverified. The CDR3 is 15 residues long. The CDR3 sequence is CASSLAGQGTDTQYF.

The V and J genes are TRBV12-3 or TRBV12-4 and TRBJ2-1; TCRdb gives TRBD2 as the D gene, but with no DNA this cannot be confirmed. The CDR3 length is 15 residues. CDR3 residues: CASSLGGGAYNEQFF.

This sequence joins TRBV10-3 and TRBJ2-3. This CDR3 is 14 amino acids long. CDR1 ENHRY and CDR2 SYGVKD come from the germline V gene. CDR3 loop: CAISEPIRADTQYF.

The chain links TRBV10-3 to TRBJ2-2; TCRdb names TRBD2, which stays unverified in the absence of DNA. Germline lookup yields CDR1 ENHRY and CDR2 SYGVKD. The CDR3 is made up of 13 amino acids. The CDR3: CATFLHNTGELFF.

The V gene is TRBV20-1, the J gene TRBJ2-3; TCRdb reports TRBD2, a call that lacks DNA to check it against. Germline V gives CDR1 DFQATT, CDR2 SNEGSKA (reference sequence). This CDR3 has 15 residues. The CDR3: CSARSASGRADTQYF.

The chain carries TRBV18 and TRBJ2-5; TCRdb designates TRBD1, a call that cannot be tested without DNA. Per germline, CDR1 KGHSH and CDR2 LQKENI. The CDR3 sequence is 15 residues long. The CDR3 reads CASSPLGGKQETQYF.

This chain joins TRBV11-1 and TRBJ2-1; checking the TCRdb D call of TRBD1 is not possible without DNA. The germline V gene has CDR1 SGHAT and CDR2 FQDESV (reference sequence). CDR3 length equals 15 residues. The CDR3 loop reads CASSLRGHSYNEQFF.

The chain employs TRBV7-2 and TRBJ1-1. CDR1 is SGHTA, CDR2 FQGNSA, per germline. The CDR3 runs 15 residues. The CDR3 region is CASSAGGGMNTEAFF.

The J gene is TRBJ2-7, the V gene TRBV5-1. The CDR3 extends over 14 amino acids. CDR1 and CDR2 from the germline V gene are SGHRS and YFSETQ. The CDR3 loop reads CASSLEGLTYEQYF.

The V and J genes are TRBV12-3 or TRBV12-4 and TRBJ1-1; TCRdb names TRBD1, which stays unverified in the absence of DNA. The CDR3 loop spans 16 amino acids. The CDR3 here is CASSVGRGSMNTEAFF.

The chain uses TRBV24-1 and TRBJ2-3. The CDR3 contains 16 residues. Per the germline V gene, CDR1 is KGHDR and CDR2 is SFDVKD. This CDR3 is CATSDPLAISTDTQYF.

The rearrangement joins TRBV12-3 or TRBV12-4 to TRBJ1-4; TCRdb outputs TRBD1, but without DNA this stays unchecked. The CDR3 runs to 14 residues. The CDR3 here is CASRPRDRDEKLFF.

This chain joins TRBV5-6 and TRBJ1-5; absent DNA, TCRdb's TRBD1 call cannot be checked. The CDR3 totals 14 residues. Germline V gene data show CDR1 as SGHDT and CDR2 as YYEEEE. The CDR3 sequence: CASSVQGFNQPQHF.

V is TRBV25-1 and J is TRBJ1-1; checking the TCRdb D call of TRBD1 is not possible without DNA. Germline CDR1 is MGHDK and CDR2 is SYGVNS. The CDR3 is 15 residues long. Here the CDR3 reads CASSGYGGARDEAFF.

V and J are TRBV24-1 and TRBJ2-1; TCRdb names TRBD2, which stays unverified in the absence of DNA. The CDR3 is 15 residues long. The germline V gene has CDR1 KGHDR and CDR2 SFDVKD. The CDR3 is CATSDPGLVTLEQFF.

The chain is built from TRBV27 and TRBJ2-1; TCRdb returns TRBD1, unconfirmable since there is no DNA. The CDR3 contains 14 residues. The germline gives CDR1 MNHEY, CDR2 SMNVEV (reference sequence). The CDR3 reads CASSLNRGWNEQFF.

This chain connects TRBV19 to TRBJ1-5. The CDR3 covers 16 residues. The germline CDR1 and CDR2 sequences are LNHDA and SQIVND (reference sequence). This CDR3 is CASSILGIEGNQPQHF.

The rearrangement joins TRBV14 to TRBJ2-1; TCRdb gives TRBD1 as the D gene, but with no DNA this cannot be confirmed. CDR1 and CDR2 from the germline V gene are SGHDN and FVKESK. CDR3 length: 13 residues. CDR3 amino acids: CASSHFEGGEQFF.

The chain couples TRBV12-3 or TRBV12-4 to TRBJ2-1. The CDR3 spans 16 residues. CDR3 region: CASSPGSGRSYNEQFF.

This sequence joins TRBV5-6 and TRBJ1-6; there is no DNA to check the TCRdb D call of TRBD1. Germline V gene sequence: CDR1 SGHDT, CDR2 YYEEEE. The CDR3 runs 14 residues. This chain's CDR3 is CASSLGQGASPLHF.

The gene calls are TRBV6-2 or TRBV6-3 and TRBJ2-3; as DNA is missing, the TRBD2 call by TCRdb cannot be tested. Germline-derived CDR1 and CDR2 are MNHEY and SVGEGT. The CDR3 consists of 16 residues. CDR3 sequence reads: CASSTRTSGSVDTQYF.